This T cell receptor beta chain was identified during a study of shared clonotypes between healthy human individuals. Regarding the study as a whole: Non-shared clonotypes displayed generation probabilities falling below those of clonotypes present in all four donors.

CDR3 length: 14 residues. The germline CDR1 and CDR2 sequences are SGHNT and YYREEE (reference sequence). The V gene lost 1 base and the J gene lost 2 bases, with 10 bases spanning the gap. Regarding this clone: Its matching antigen is unknown.

Repertoires were generated with immunoSEQ multiplex PCR, while TCRdb's copy carries only in-frame clones and drops some. The sample carries fewer than 1.6 million clones, about 98.5% recorded once. The sequenced sample consisted of naive CD4+ T cells sorted from blood. Subset here: CD45RA+ positively selected. The chain uses TRBV5-4 and TRBJ2-7; D possibly corresponds to TRBD1 (6 bases). The source of this sequence is a young man in good health. CDR3 DNA: TGTGCCAGCAGCTTGCAACAGGGAGCCTACGAGCAGTACTTC. This codes for CASSLQQGAYEQYF. The full variable domain, its missing parts supplied by reference TRBV5-4 and TRBJ2-7, is ETGVTQSPTHLIKTRGQQVTLRCSSQSGHNTVSWYQQALGQGPQFIFQYYREEENGRGNFPPRFSGLQFPNYSSELNVNALELDDSALYLCASSLQQGAYEQYFGPGTRLTVT.